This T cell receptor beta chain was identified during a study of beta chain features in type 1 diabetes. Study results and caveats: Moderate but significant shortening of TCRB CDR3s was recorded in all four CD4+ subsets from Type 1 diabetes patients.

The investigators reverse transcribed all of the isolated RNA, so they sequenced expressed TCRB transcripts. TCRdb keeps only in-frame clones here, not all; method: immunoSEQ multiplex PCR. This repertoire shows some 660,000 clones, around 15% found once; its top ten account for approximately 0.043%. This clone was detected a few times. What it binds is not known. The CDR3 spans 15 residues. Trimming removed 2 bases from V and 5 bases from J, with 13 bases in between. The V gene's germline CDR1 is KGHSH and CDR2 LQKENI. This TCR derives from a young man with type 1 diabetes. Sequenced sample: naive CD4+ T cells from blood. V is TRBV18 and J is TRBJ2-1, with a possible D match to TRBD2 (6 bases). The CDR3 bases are TGTGCCAGCTCACCAACCTTGACTAGGAACAATGAGCAGTTCTTC. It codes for CASSPTLTRNNEQFF.